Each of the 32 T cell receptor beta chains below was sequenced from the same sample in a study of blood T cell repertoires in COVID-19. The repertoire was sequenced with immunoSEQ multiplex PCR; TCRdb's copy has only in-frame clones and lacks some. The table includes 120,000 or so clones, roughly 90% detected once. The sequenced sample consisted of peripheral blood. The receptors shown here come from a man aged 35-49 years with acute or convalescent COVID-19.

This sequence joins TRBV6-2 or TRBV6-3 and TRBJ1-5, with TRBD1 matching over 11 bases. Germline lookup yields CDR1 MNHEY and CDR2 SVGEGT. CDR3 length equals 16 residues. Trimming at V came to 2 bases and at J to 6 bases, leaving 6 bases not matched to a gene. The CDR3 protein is CASSYRGQGGLQPQHF. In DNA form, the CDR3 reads TGTGCCAGCAGTTACAGGGGACAGGGGGGGCTTCAGCCCCAGCATTTT.

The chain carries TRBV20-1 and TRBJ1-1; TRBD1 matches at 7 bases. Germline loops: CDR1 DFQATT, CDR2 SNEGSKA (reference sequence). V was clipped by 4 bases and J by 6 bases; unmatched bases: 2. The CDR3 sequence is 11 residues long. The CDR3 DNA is TGCAGTGCTACGGGACAGCCTGAAGCTTTCTTT. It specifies CSATGQPEAFF.

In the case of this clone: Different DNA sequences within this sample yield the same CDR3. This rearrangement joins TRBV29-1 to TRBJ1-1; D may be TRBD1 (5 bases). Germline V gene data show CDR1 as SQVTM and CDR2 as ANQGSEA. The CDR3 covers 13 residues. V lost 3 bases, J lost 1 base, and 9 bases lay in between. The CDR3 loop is CSVDGGSNTEAFF. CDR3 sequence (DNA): TGCAGCGTTGACGGGGGTTCGAACACTGAAGCTTTCTTT.

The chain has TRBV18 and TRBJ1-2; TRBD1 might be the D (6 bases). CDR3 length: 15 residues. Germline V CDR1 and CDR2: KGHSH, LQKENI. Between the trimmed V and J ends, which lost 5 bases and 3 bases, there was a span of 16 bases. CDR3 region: CASSRDRTDHYGYTF. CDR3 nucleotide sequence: TGTGCCAGCTCAAGAGACAGGACTGACCACTATGGCTACACCTTC.

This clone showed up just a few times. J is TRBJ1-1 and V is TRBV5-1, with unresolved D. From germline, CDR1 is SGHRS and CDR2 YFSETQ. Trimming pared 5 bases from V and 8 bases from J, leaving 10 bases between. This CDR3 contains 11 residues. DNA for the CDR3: TGCGCCAGCAGGCCTCCCCAGGAAGCTTTCTTT. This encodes CASRPPQEAFF. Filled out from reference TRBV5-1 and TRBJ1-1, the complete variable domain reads KAGVTQTPRYLIKTRGQQVTLSCSPISGHRSVSWYQQTPGQGLQFLFEYFSETQRNKGNFPGRFSGRQFSNSRSEMNVSTLELGDSALYLCASRPPQEAFFGQGTRLTVV.

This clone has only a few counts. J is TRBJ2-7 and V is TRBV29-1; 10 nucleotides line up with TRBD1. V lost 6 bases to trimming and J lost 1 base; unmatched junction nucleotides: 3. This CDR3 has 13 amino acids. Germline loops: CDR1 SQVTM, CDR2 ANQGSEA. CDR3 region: CSVPGQGSYEQYF. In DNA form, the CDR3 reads TGCAGCGTACCGGGACAGGGGTCCTACGAGCAGTACTTC.

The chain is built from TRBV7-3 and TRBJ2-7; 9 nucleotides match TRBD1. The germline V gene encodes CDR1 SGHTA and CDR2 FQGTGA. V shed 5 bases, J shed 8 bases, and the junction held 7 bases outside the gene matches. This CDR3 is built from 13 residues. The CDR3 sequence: CASSDDRGAKQYF. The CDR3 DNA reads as TGTGCCAGCAGCGACGACAGGGGGGCGAAGCAGTACTTC.

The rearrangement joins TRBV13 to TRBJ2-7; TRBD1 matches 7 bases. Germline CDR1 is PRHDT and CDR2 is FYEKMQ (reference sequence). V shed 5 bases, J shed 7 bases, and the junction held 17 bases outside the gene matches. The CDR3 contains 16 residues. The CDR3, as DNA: TGTGCCAGCAGCCGGACGATACAGGGGTCCCTCTGGGAGCAGTACTTC. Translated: CASSRTIQGSLWEQYF.

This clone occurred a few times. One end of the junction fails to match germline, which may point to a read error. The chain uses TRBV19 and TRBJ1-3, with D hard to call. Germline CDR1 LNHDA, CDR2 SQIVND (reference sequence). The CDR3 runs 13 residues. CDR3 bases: TGTGCCAGTAGTACACAGACGGGAAAGACCATATATTTT. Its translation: CASSTQTGKTIYF.

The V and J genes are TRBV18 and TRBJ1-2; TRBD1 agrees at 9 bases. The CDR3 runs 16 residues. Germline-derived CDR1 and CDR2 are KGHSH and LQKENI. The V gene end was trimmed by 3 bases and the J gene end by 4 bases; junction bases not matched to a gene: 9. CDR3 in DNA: TGTGCCAGCTCACCGGGGGGGACAGGGCACCGCTATGGCTACACCTTC. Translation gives CASSPGGTGHRYGYTF.

The CDR3 region is CASSFRNEKLFF. Written as DNA, the CDR3 is TGTGCCAGCAGTTTCCGGAATGAAAAACTGTTTTTT. The chain employs TRBV12-3 or TRBV12-4 and TRBJ1-4; D not certain. The ends were cut back, 3 bases at V and 5 bases at J, with 4 bases in the middle. The CDR3 spans 12 residues.

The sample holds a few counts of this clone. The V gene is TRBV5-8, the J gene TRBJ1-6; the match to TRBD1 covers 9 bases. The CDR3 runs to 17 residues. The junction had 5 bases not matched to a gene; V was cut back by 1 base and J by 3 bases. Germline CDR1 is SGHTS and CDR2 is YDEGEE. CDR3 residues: CASSLTGTGYYNSPLHF. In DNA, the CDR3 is TGTGCCAGCAGCTTGACCGGGACAGGGTACTATAATTCACCCCTCCACTTT.

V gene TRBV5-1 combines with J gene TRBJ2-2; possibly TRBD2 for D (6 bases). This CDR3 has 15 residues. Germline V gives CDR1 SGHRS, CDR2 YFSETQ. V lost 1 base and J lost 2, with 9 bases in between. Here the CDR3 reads CASSLIGGNTGELFF. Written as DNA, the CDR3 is TGCGCCAGCAGCTTGATCGGGGGAAACACCGGGGAGCTGTTTTTT.

The DNA for the CDR3 is TGCAGCGTTGTCGGGGATGGCTACACCTTC. Its protein product is CSVVGDGYTF. The rearrangement uses TRBV29-1 and TRBJ1-2; D remains ambiguous. The V gene's germline CDR1 is SQVTM and CDR2 ANQGSEA. The CDR3 runs 10 residues. Trimming stripped 4 bases from V and 6 bases from J, with 6 bases between.

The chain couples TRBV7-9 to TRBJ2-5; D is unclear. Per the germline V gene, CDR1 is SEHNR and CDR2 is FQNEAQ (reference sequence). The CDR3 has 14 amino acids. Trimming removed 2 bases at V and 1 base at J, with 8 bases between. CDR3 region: CASSLFSTQETQYF. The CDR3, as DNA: TGTGCCAGCAGCTTATTTTCTACCCAAGAGACCCAGTACTTC.

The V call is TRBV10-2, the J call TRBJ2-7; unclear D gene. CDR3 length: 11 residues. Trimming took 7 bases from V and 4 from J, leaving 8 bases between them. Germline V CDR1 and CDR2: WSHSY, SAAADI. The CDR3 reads CASTGSYEQYF. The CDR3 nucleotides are TGCGCCAGCACCGGGTCTTACGAGCAGTACTTC.

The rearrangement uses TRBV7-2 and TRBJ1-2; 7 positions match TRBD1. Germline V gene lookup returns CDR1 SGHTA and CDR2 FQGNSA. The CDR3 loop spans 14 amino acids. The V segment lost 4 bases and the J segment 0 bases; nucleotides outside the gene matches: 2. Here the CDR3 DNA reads TGTGCCAGCAGCTCAGGGGGAACTAACTATGGCTACACCTTC. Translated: CASSSGGTNYGYTF.

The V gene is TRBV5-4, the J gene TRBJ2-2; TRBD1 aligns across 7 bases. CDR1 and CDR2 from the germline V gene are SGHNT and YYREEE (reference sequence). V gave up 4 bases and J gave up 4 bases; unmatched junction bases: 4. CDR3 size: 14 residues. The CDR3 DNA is TGTGCCAGCAGCCAACAGGGGCGCACCGGGGAGCTGTTTTTT. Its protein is CASSQQGRTGELFF. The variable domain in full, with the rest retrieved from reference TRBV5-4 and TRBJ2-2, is ETGVTQSPTHLIKTRGQQVTLRCSSQSGHNTVSWYQQALGQGPQFIFQYYREEENGRGNFPPRFSGLQFPNYSSELNVNALELDDSALYLCASSQQGRTGELFFGEGSRLTVL.

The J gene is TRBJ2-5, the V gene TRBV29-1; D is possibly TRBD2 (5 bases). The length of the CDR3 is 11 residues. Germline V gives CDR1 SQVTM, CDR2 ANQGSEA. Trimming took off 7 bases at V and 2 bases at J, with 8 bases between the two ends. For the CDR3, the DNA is TGCAGCGCTGGAGGACAAGAGACCCAGTACTTC. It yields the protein CSAGGQETQYF.

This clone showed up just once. CDR3 loop: CASSFHGDRGHQTF. In DNA, the CDR3 is TGTGCCAGCAGTTTTCACGGGGACAGGGGGCATCAGACCTTC. The chain links TRBV6-5 to TRBJ1-2; 12 nucleotides agree with TRBD1. The germline V gene encodes CDR1 MNHEY and CDR2 SVGAGI. This CDR3 is 14 amino acids long. With V trimmed by 4 bases and J by 14 bases, 11 bases remained unmatched.

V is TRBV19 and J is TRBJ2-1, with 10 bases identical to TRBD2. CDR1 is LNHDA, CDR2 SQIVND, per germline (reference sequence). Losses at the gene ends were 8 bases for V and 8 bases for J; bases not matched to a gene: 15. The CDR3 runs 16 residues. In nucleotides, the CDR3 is TGTGCCAGTTCCCCCTCAGGTTGGAGCGGGGGGGATGAGCAGTTCTTC. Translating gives CASSPSGWSGGDEQFF.

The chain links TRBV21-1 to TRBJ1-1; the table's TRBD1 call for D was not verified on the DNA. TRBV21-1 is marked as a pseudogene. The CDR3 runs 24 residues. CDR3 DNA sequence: TGTGCCAGCAGCAAAAGCGGAGACAGAGGGGGTTCCTGGTTGGCGAGGGCCACGAACACTGAAGCTTTCTTT. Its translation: CASSKSGDRGGSWLARATNTEAFF.

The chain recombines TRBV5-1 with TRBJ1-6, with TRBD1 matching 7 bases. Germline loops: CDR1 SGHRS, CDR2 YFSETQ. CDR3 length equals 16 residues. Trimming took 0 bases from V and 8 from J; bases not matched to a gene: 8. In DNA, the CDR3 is TGCGCCAGCAGCTTGGGACCAGGGGGAAGGGATTCACCCCTCCACTTT. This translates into CASSLGPGGRDSPLHF.

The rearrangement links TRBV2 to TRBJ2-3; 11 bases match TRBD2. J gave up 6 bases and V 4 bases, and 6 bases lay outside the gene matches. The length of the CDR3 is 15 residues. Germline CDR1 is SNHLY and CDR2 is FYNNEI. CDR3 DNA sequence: TGTGCCAGCAGTGGACTAGCGGGGCTCGTGGATACGCAGTATTTT. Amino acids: CASSGLAGLVDTQYF.

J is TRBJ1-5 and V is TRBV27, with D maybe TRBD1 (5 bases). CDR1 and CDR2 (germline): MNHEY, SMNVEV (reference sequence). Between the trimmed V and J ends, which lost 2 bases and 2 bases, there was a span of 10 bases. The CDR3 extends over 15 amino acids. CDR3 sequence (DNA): TGTGCCAGCAGTTTAGGCCCCAGGGGCAATCAGCCCCAGCATTTT. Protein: CASSLGPRGNQPQHF.

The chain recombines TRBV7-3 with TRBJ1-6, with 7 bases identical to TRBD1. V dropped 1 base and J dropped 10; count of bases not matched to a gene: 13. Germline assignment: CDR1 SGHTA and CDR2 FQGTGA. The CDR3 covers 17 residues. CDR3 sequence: CASSLKDRDRGLSPLHF. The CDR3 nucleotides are TGTGCCAGCAGCTTAAAAGACAGGGACCGGGGGCTGTCACCCCTCCACTTT.

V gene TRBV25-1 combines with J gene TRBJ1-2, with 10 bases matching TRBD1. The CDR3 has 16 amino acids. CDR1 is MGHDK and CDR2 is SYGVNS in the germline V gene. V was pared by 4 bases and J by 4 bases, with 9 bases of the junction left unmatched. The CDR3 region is CASSAPGQGWIYGYTF. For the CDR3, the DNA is TGTGCCAGCAGTGCCCCGGGACAGGGGTGGATCTATGGCTACACCTTC.

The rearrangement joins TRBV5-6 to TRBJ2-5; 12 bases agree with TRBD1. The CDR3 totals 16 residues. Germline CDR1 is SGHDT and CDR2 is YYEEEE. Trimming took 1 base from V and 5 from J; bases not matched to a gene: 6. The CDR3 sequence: CASSLRGTGGRETQYF. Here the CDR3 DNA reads TGTGCCAGCAGCTTGAGGGGGACAGGGGGCCGGGAGACCCAGTACTTC.

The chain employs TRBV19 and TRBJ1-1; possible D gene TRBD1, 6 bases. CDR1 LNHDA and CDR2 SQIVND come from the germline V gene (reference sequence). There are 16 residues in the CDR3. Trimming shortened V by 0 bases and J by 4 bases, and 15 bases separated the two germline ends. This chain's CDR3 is CASSIDRLGAGTEAFF. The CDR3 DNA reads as TGTGCCAGTAGTATAGATCGCTTGGGGGCGGGCACTGAAGCTTTCTTT.

CDR3 sequence (DNA): TGTGCCAGCAGCCTCTTACAGGGTGTAGGCAATCAGCCCCAGCATTTT. Encoded protein: CASSLLQGVGNQPQHF. This rearrangement joins TRBV21-1 to TRBJ1-5; no check of the table's D call, TRBD1, against the DNA was made. TRBV21-1 represents a pseudogene. This CDR3 contains 16 residues.

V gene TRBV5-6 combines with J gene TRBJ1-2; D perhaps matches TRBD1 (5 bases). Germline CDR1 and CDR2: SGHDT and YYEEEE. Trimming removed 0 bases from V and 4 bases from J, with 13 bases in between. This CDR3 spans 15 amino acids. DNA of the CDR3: TGTGCCAGCAGCTTGGTCTCCACAGGTGGCTATGGCTACACCTTC. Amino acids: CASSLVSTGGYGYTF.

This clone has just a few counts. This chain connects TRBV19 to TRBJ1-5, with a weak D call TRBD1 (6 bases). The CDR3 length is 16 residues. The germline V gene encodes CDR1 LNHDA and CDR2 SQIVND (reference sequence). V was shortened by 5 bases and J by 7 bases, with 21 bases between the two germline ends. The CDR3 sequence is CASSPPTGWQDQPQHF. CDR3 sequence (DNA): TGTGCCAGTAGTCCCCCAACAGGGTGGCAGGACCAGCCCCAGCATTTT.